This record looks at one TCR beta chain sequence and its context. Its antigen is as yet unknown. One junction end does not reproduce the germline sequence, and a read error may be involved. This entry comes from a study of cytomegalovirus exposure and HLA in healthy donors. About the study: From donors who were HLA-typed, an early data release held 81 million or so unique TCRs. General study findings and limits: Three chains linked to CMV were shown in vitro to be specific for CMV antigens.

The primer mix had 60 Vbeta and 13 Jbeta primers. Profiling relied on immunoSEQ multiplex PCR, and the TCRdb table lists in-frame clones only, not all of them. Counted here are about 170,000 clones, approximately 71% occurring once; the ten biggest clones make up about 1.4%. CDR1 is DFQATT and CDR2 is SNEGSKA in the germline V gene (reference sequence). The length of the CDR3 is 11 residues. The sequence derives from a girl between 5 and 17 years old in good health and CMV-seronegative. The sequencing sample was made of PBMCs. The genes are TRBV20-1 and TRBJ1-6; D remains ambiguous. CDR3 bases: TGCAGTGCTAGAGATCCCGCGAGGTATCGCTTT. Translating gives CSARDPARYRF.